This T cell receptor (beta chain) stems from a study of shared clonotypes between healthy human individuals. Only in-frame clones appear in the TCRdb table, and some are missing; sequencing was by immunoSEQ multiplex PCR. The sample records some 2.1 million clones, around 95% being singletons. The CDR3 loop spans 13 amino acids. Trimming took off 1 base at V and 6 bases at J, with 8 bases between the two ends. Germline V CDR1 and CDR2: SGHDT, YYEEEE. CD45RO-negative, CCR7-positively selected cells formed the naive CD8 fraction, excluding terminally differentiated effector memory CD45RA+ cells. The sequenced sample was naive CD8+ T cells from PBMCs. The chain uses TRBV5-6 and TRBJ2-1, with unresolved D. The clonotype comes from a man between 18 and 35 years old in good health. Some clones in this sample may be carry-over from other donors' samples. CDR3 in DNA: TGTGCCAGCAGCTTGAGTTGGGGCAATGAGCAGTTCTTC. It encodes CASSLSWGNEQFF.